These T cell receptor beta chains were read from a single sample in a study of control samples from healthy donors and cancer patients. Libraries were prepared by immunoSEQ multiplex PCR; TCRdb keeps only in-frame clonotypes and omits some of them. The repertoire consists of 150,000 or so clones, with 80% to 95% occurring once and the leading ten covering 0.68%. The sequenced material came from blood. The receptor source for this set is a woman in her twenties or thirties in good health. CDR3s include the opening cysteine and the closing phenylalanine or tryptophan. The D gene is left open where the match is weak.

d_gene	v_gene	j_gene	CDR3aa
TRBD2	TRBV5-1	TRBJ2-7	CASRGASGIIYEQYF
TRBD2	TRBV4-1	TRBJ2-1	CASSQDPAGGSFF
-	TRBV5-6	TRBJ2-7	CASGPAGYEQYF
-	TRBV7-3	TRBJ2-1	CASSLNGGNEQFF
-	TRBV5-1	TRBJ2-7	CASSLYDRADAYEQYF
-	TRBV2	TRBJ2-5	CASVDSNQETQYF
-	TRBV6-5	TRBJ2-1	CASSQGTFNEQFF
-	TRBV12-5	TRBJ2-1	CASGWGGQGHSYNEQFF
TRBD1	TRBV18	TRBJ1-1	CASSEQGVVFAEAFF
-	TRBV12-3/TRBV12-4	TRBJ2-7	CASSLRASYEQYF
-	TRBV9	TRBJ2-2	CASCRQNTGELFF
-	TRBV15	TRBJ2-7	CATSSQGTYEQYF
TRBD1	TRBV18	TRBJ1-5	CASSGQGNQPQHF
-	TRBV19	TRBJ1-5	CASSIVLGPQHF
TRBD2	TRBV19	TRBJ2-3	CASSMRDLAGGRYTQYF
-	TRBV6-4	TRBJ2-1	CASSAERAHEQFF
-	TRBV5-1	TRBJ1-3	CASSPGTPGNTIYF
-	TRBV9	TRBJ2-7	CASSVGPEISQYEQYF
-	TRBV4-3	TRBJ2-5	CASSPEDRLGRETQYF
TRBD1	TRBV19	TRBJ1-4	CASSVTGGPNEKLFF
-	TRBV9	TRBJ1-1	CASSVGGLGTEAFF
-	TRBV6-5	TRBJ2-7	CASSQDSTTYEQYF
-	TRBV11-2	TRBJ2-5	CASSLVVGAGGPQETQYF
-	TRBV5-6	TRBJ2-5	CASSSQMETQYF
-	TRBV4-1	TRBJ1-1	CASSQGSSTEAFF
-	TRBV19	TRBJ1-5	CASSIADYNQPQHF
-	TRBV6-2/TRBV6-3	TRBJ2-1	CASSQGQDYNEQFF
-	TRBV4-1	TRBJ2-2	CASSHLSGTTGELFF
-	TRBV2	TRBJ1-6	CASSGPGQVASPLHF
-	TRBV3-1/TRBV3-2	TRBJ1-6	CASSQGTGVNSPLHF
-	TRBV4-3	TRBJ2-2	CASSQDPHNTGELFF
TRBD2	TRBV4-2	TRBJ2-7	CASSQDGSGGAYEQYF
-	TRBV9	TRBJ1-3	CASSEAQSTGLGNTIYF
TRBD2	TRBV5-4	TRBJ2-3	CASRLAGVSTDTQYF